These 26 T cell receptor beta chains share one sample of origin, sequenced in a study of blood T cell repertoires in COVID-19. The data were produced by immunoSEQ multiplex PCR, yet TCRdb's version contains in-frame clones alone and is incomplete. This table holds under 60,000 clones, about 87% found once. The sample was peripheral blood. The receptors shown here come from a woman aged 55 to 70 with COVID-19, enrolled during active disease.

The chain carries TRBV6-5 and TRBJ2-1; 12 bases align to TRBD1. This CDR3 spans 16 amino acids. From germline, CDR1 is MNHEY and CDR2 SVGAGI. The V segment lost 2 bases and the J segment 12 bases; nucleotides outside the gene matches: 11. CDR3 loop: CASSYMGQGAAIGQFF. CDR3 nucleotides: TGTGCCAGCAGTTACATGGGACAGGGGGCCGCTATCGGGCAGTTCTTC.

The chain carries TRBV2 and TRBJ1-4; no clear D gene. V was pared by 6 bases and J by 1 base, with 9 bases between. The CDR3 covers 14 residues. Germline V CDR1 and CDR2: SNHLY, FYNNEI. The CDR3 sequence: CASRKEITNEKLFF. Written as DNA, the CDR3 is TGTGCCAGCAGGAAAGAGATAACTAATGAAAAACTGTTTTTT. The full variable domain, in which reference TRBV2 and TRBJ1-4 provide the parts outside the CDR3, is EPEVTQTPSHQVTQMGQEVILRCVPISNHLYFYWYRQILGQKVEFLVSFYNNEISEKSEIFDDQFSVERPDGSNFTLKIRSTKLEDSAMYFCASRKEITNEKLFFGSGTQLSVL.

The chain uses TRBV7-9 and TRBJ2-1; the match to TRBD2 covers 10 bases. Germline V lookup: CDR1 SEHNR, CDR2 FQNEAQ (reference sequence). V lost 1 base to trimming and J lost 2 bases; unmatched junction nucleotides: 8. CDR3 length: 18 residues. This chain's CDR3 is CASSLVRSSGGTYNEQFF. The CDR3 bases are TGTGCCAGCAGCTTAGTGAGGTCTAGCGGGGGAACCTACAATGAGCAGTTCTTC.

The V and J genes are TRBV28 and TRBJ1-5, with a tentative D call TRBD1 (5 bases). The CDR3 length is 15 residues. Looked up from germline, CDR1 is MDHEN and CDR2 is SYDVKM. Trimming stripped 0 bases from V and 6 bases from J, with 12 bases between. CDR3 amino acids: CASSLWGQGTQPQHF. CDR3 DNA: TGTGCCAGCAGTTTATGGGGGCAGGGTACTCAGCCCCAGCATTTT.

This chain uses TRBV19 with TRBJ2-7, with 12 bases matching TRBD2. Looked up from germline, CDR1 is LNHDA and CDR2 is SQIVND (reference sequence). V dropped 5 bases and J dropped 7; count of bases not matched to a gene: 9. CDR3 length: 15 amino acids. The CDR3 spells CASSPWTSGMEEQYF. The CDR3 coding sequence is TGTGCCAGTAGTCCGTGGACTAGCGGGATGGAGGAGCAGTACTTC.

The J gene is TRBJ1-4, the V gene TRBV28, with 8 bases fitting TRBD1. The V gene end was trimmed by 2 bases and the J gene end by 8 bases; junction bases not matched to a gene: 4. The length of the CDR3 is 14 residues. Germline CDR1 is MDHEN and CDR2 is SYDVKM. The CDR3 nucleotides are TGTGCCAGCAGTTTAGCGGGACAGGCCGAAAAACTGTTTTTT. This encodes CASSLAGQAEKLFF.

The rearrangement links TRBV2 to TRBJ2-1; TRBD2 aligns across 11 bases. CDR1 is SNHLY and CDR2 is FYNNEI in the germline V gene. The CDR3 consists of 15 residues. With V trimmed by 6 bases and J by 9 bases, 10 bases remained unmatched. This chain's CDR3 is CASSPLAGAGVEQFF. The CDR3 coding sequence is TGTGCCAGCAGCCCACTAGCGGGAGCTGGTGTTGAGCAGTTCTTC.

Only a few counts were recorded for this clone. The rearrangement joins TRBV5-1 to TRBJ1-4; D is undetermined. In germline, CDR1 is SGHRS, CDR2 YFSETQ. The CDR3 extends over 14 amino acids. Trimming removed 0 bases from V and 5 bases from J, with 8 bases in between. CDR3 sequence reads: CASSLGRKNEKLFF. DNA for the CDR3: TGCGCCAGCAGCTTGGGCAGAAAAAATGAAAAACTGTTTTTT.

The chain has TRBV2 and TRBJ2-1, with D unclear. The CDR3 totals 15 residues. The V gene's germline CDR1 is SNHLY and CDR2 FYNNEI. Trimming left V 7 bases short and J 1 base short, with 14 bases between. The CDR3 coding sequence is TGTGCCAGCAACTCGTTTCTCGAATCCTACAATGAGCAGTTCTTC. Protein sequence: CASNSFLESYNEQFF.

V usage is TRBV10-3 and J usage is TRBJ2-1; 7 nucleotides align to TRBD2. Germline CDR1 ENHRY, CDR2 SYGVKD. The length of the CDR3 is 12 residues. The CDR3 DNA sequence: TGTGCTTCGTCGGGAGGAGCGAATGAGCAGTTCTTC. Its protein product is CASSGGANEQFF.

The chain is built from TRBV6-5 and TRBJ2-1; unclear D gene. The CDR3 consists of 15 residues. V lost 2 bases, J lost 2 bases, and 10 bases lay in between. Germline V gene sequence: CDR1 MNHEY, CDR2 SVGAGI. The CDR3 region has the DNA TGTGCCAGCAGTTACGGAATAGAGGCCTACAATGAGCAGTTCTTC. Protein sequence: CASSYGIEAYNEQFF.

The chain recombines TRBV28 with TRBJ2-1; TRBD2 matches at 15 bases. Trimming removed 7 bases from V and 8 bases from J; junction bases left unmatched: 12. There are 17 residues in the CDR3. CDR1 and CDR2 (germline): MDHEN, SYDVKM. CDR3 residues: CASTGTGTSGRWYEQFF. The CDR3 nucleotides are TGTGCCAGCACCGGAACCGGGACTAGCGGGAGGTGGTATGAGCAGTTCTTC.

This clone was recorded a few times. The chain is built from TRBV19 and TRBJ2-3; D gene unclear. The germline V gene has CDR1 LNHDA and CDR2 SQIVND (reference sequence). This CDR3 has 15 amino acids. V lost 5 bases to trimming and J lost 4 bases, with 16 bases between them. The CDR3: CASSSTLLDPDTQYF. The CDR3 region has the DNA TGTGCCAGTAGTTCCACCTTGCTAGACCCAGATACGCAGTATTTT.

The rearrangement joins TRBV19 to TRBJ2-7; D uncertain. The germline V gene encodes CDR1 LNHDA and CDR2 SQIVND (reference sequence). V dropped 3 bases and J dropped 6 bases, with 6 bases sitting between them. CDR3 length: 11 residues. CDR3: CASSMAAEQYF. The CDR3, as DNA: TGTGCCAGTAGTATGGCTGCCGAGCAGTACTTC.

This clone was detected only once. The chain joins TRBV28 to TRBJ1-5; the D gene is possibly TRBD1 (6 bases). Germline CDR1 reads MDHEN; CDR2 reads SYDVKM. The CDR3 is 16 residues long. Trimming removed 4 bases from V and 3 bases from J, with 16 bases in between. Here the CDR3 DNA reads TGTGCCAGCAGTTCAAGCCCCACAGGGAACAATCAGCCCCAGCATTTT. This codes for CASSSSPTGNNQPQHF.

In its sample, this clone was seen once. V is TRBV7-9 and J is TRBJ2-6; the D gene is possibly TRBD1 (6 bases). The CDR3 contains 17 residues. Germline loops: CDR1 SEHNR, CDR2 FQNEAQ (reference sequence). V gave up 4 bases and J gave up 1 base, with 14 bases separating them. CDR3 nucleotides: TGTGCCAGCAGCTCCCTCATTACAGGGTCTGGGGCCAACGTCCTGACTTTC. Translation: CASSSLITGSGANVLTF.

With respect to this clone: Other DNA sequences in this specimen translate into the identical CDR3. V and J are TRBV19 and TRBJ2-2; 7 nucleotides line up with TRBD1. Germline CDR1 reads LNHDA; CDR2 reads SQIVND (reference sequence). V was pared by 3 bases and J by 2 bases, with 6 bases of the junction left unmatched. The CDR3 contains 16 residues. The CDR3 here is CASSIAGTANTGELFF. In DNA form, the CDR3 reads TGTGCCAGTAGTATCGCCGGGACAGCTAACACCGGGGAGCTGTTTTTT.

J is TRBJ1-2 and V is TRBV6-5; tentatively, D is TRBD1 (6 bases). The CDR3 extends over 12 amino acids. The V gene's germline CDR1 is MNHEY and CDR2 SVGAGI. Between the trimmed V and J ends, which lost 6 bases and 2 bases, there was a span of 7 bases. This CDR3 reads CASRGQNYGYTF. CDR3 in DNA: TGTGCCAGCAGGGGACAAAACTATGGCTACACCTTC.

This chain links TRBV12-5 with TRBJ1-2; weak D call: TRBD1 (5 bases). The CDR3 covers 12 residues. The V and J ends lost 9 bases and 5 bases respectively, with 13 bases between them. Germline lookup yields CDR1 LGHNT and CDR2 FRNRAP. In DNA form, the CDR3 reads TGTGCTAGCGCGGTAGGGGTTTATGGCTACACCTTC. Residues: CASAVGVYGYTF.

This clone was seen only once. This rearrangement joins TRBV28 to TRBJ2-7; TRBD2 matches 7 bases. J lost 3 bases, V lost 3 bases, and 5 bases had no gene match. Germline V gives CDR1 MDHEN, CDR2 SYDVKM. The CDR3 is 14 residues long. Written as DNA, the CDR3 is TGTGCCAGCAGTTTGGGCGGGAGCATCTACGAGCAGTACTTC. Amino acid sequence: CASSLGGSIYEQYF.

V and J are TRBV7-9 and TRBJ2-1; D perhaps matches TRBD2 (5 bases). The germline gives CDR1 SEHNR, CDR2 FQNEAQ (reference sequence). V lost 7 bases and J 10 bases, leaving 23 bases between the germline ends. There are 15 residues in the CDR3. CDR3 region: CASTGGSRKREEQFF. CDR3 DNA sequence: TGTGCCAGCACCGGTGGGAGCCGAAAGAGGGAAGAGCAGTTCTTC.

V and J are TRBV7-2 and TRBJ1-5; D may be TRBD1 (5 bases). Trimming stripped 1 base from V and 6 bases from J, with 10 bases between. This CDR3 region has 14 residues. Germline CDR1 is SGHTA and CDR2 is FQGNSA. The CDR3 coding sequence is TGTGCCAGCAGCTTAGGCGGGGACGGTCAGCCCCAGCATTTT. Encoded protein: CASSLGGDGQPQHF.

This chain uses TRBV27 with TRBJ2-7, with a tentative D call TRBD2 (6 bases). This CDR3 has 15 residues. Deletions cut 2 bases from V and 2 bases from J, with 13 bases between. Germline CDR1 and CDR2: MNHEY and SMNVEV (reference sequence). In DNA, the CDR3 is TGTGCCAGCAGTTTACGCGGGATGAGTGCCTACGAGCAGTACTTC. It encodes CASSLRGMSAYEQYF.

The chain recombines TRBV5-8 with TRBJ1-3, with D uncertain. There are 16 residues in the CDR3. In germline, CDR1 is SGHTS, CDR2 YDEGEE. V gave up 1 base and J gave up 4 bases, with 15 bases separating them. CDR3 protein: CASSLWVSTRGNTIYF. The CDR3, as DNA: TGTGCCAGCAGCTTGTGGGTTTCAACGAGGGGAAACACCATATATTTT.

This clone appeared once. The chain uses TRBV5-4 and TRBJ2-1; 12 bases are shared with TRBD2. V lost 5 bases and J lost 8; bases outside the gene matches: 8. CDR1 is SGHNT, CDR2 YYREEE, per germline (reference sequence). The CDR3 runs to 15 residues. CDR3 DNA: TGTGCCAGCAGACCGCAGACTAGCGGGAGACATGAGCAGTTCTTC. Protein product: CASRPQTSGRHEQFF.

This chain links TRBV25-1 with TRBJ2-1, with TRBD2 matching over 7 bases. The CDR3 is 13 residues long. Germline CDR1 is MGHDK and CDR2 is SYGVNS. V shed 7 bases, J shed 4 bases, and the junction held 4 bases outside the gene matches. Here the CDR3 reads CASKRGPYNEQFF. The CDR3, as DNA: TGTGCCAGCAAGCGGGGTCCGTACAATGAGCAGTTCTTC.